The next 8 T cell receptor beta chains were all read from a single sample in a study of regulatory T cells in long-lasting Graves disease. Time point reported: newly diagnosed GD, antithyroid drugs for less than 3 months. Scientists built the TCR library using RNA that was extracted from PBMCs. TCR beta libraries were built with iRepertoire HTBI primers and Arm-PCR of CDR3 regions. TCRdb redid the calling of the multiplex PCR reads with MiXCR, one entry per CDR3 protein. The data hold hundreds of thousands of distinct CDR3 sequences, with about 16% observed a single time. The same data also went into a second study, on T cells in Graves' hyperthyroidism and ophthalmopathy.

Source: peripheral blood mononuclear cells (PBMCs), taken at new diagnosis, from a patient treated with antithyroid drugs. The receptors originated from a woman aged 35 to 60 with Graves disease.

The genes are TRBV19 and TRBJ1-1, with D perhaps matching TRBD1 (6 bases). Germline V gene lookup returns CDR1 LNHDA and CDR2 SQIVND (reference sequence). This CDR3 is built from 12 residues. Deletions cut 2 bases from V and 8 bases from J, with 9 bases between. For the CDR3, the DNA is TGTGCCAGTAGTATATTCGGACAGGAAGCTTTCTTT. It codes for CASSIFGQEAFF. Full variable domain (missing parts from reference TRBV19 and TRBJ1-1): DGGITQSPKYLFRKEGQNVTLSCEQNLNHDAMYWYRQDPGQGLRLIYYSQIVNDFQKGDIAEGYSVSREKKESFPLTVTSAQKNPTAFYLCASSIFGQEAFFGQGTRLTVV.

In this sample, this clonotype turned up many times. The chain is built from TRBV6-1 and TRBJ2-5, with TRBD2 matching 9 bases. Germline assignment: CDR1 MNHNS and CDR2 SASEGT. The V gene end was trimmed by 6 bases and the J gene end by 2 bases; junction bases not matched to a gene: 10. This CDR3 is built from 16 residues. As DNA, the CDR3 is TGTGCCAGCAGCTCAAGCGGGGGGCCTAGTCAAGAGACCCAGTACTTC. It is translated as CASSSSGGPSQETQYF.

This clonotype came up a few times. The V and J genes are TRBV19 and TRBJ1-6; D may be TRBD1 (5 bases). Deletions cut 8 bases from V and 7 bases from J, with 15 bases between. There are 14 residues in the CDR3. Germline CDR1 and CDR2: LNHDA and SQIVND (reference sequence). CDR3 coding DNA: TGTGCCAGTCACCCGGGACGGGAAAATTCACCCCTCCACTTT. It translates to CASHPGRENSPLHF.

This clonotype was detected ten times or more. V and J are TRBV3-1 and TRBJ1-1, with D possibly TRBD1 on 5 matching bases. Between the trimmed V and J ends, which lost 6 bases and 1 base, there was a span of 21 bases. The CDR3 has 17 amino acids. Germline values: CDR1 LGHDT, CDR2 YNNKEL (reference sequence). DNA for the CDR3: TGTGCCAGCAGTCCAGTTAGGGGAGGGACCGAGAACACTGAAGCTTTCTTT. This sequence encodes CASSPVRGGTENTEAFF.

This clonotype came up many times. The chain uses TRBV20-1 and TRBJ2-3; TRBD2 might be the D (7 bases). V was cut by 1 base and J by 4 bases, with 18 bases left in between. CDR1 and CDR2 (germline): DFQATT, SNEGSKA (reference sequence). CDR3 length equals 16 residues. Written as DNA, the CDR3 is TGCAGTGCTAGAGCGATTGGGGGGGCCTTCTCAGATACGCAGTATTTT. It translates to CSARAIGGAFSDTQYF.

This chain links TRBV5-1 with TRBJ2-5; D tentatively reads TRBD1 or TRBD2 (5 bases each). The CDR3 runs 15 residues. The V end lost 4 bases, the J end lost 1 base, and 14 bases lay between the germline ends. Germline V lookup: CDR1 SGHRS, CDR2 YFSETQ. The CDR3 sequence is CASSDTGTLQETQYF. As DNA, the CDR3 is TGCGCCAGCAGCGATACCGGGACCCTCCAAGAGACCCAGTACTTC.

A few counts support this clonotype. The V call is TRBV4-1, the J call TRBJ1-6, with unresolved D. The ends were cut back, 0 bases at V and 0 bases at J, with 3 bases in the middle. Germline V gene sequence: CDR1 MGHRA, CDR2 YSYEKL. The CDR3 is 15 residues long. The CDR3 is CASSQDLSYNSPLHF. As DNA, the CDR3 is TGCGCCAGCAGCCAAGACCTCTCCTATAATTCACCCCTCCACTTT.

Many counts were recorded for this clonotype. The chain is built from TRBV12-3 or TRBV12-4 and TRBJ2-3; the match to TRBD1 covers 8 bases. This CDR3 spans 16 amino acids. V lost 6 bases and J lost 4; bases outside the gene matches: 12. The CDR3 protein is CASSPIAGGASDTQYF. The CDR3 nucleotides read TGTGCCAGCAGCCCGATAGCAGGGGGCGCCTCAGATACGCAGTATTTT.